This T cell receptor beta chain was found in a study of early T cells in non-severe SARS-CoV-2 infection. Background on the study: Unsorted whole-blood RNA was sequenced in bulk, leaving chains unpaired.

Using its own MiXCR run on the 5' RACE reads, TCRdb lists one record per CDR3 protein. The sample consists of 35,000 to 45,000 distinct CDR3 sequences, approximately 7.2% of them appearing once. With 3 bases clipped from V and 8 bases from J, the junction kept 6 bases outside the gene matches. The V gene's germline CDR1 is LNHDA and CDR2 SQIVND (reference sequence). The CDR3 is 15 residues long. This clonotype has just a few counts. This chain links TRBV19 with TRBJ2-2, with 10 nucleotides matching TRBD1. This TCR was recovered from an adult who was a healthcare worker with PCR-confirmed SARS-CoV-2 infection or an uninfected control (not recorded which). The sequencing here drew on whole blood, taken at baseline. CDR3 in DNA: TGTGCCAGTAGTATCTTGACAGGGGGCGCAGGGGAGCTGTTTTTT. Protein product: CASSILTGGAGELFF.